Sequencing of this T cell receptor beta chain was carried out in a study of a mutant IDH1 vaccine in newly diagnosed glioma. In the case of this clone: The antigen is undetermined.

Described time point: week 5, during vaccination. One vaccine dose held 300 ug of mutant IDH1 20-mer peptide and came with topical imiquimod. The assay was immunoSEQ multiplex PCR, and TCRdb's table has in-frame clones only and misses some. The sample includes tens of thousands of clones, around 82% seen only once; the top ten take 3% to 3.5%. Germline V CDR1 and CDR2: PRHDT, FYEKMQ (reference sequence). The CDR3 runs to 13 residues. With 5 bases removed from V and 6 bases from J, the gap between germline ends came to 14 bases. The TCR was taken from a woman in her late teens or twenties with glioma. Some clones in this sample may be carry-over from other donors' samples. The source was PBMCs, collected from a glioma patient whose treatment included an IDH1 peptide vaccine. The chain joins TRBV13 to TRBJ2-7; D may be TRBD2 (5 bases). CDR3 region: CASSPRGRGEQYF. The CDR3 DNA sequence: TGTGCCAGCAGCCCCCGTGGACGGGGCGAGCAGTACTTC.